The 5 T cell receptor beta chains in this list originate from one sample, sequenced in a study of T cell clonality in common variable immunodeficiency. Generated by immunoSEQ multiplex PCR, the TCRdb table keeps only in-frame clones and is missing some. The sample is made up of 40,000 to 45,000 clones, none counted only once. Specimen: peripheral blood mononuclear cells. Every receptor here comes from a person aged 18 to 75 in good health.

In its sample, this clone was seen many times. The read ends 3 residues shy of where the CDR3 ends; the end is completed using the germline J gene. This chain joins TRBV14 and TRBJ2-3; D is undetermined. This CDR3 spans 13 amino acids. Germline values: CDR1 SGHDN, CDR2 FVKESK. The V and J ends lost 5 bases and 5 bases respectively, with 11 bases between them. The CDR3 spells CASSELARDTQYF. The DNA read from the CDR3 is TGTGCCAGCAGCGAATTAGCCCGAGATACG.

This clone was observed a few times. CDR3 DNA, as far as it was read: TGTGCCAGCTCACCACAGGGCCATAACACCGGGGAG. It yields the protein CASSPQGHNTGE. The whole CDR3 sequence is CASSPQGHNTGELFF. This rearrangement joins TRBV18 to TRBJ2-2; the D is unclear. The sequence runs out 3 residues before the end of the CDR3; the remainder is reconstructed from the germline J gene. CDR3 length equals 15 residues. V was trimmed by 1 base and J by 2 bases, leaving 8 bases between them. CDR1 is KGHSH and CDR2 is LQKENI in the germline V gene.

This clone was counted ten times or more. The read halts 3 residues ahead of the CDR3 end, with the missing end drawn from the germline J gene. The genes are TRBV7-9 and TRBJ2-7; 12 bases map to TRBD1. This CDR3 contains 15 residues. Germline V gives CDR1 SEHNR, CDR2 FQNEAQ (reference sequence). Trimming cost V 4 bases and J 5 bases; bases outside gene matches: 6. The CDR3 loop is CASSWGQGAFHEQYF. The part of the CDR3 DNA that was read is TGTGCCAGCAGCTGGGGACAGGGGGCGTTCCACGAG.

This clone was counted many times. The DNA ends 3 residues before the CDR3 does, and the rest of the CDR3 is filled in from the germline J gene. The chain employs TRBV10-1 and TRBJ2-1, with 11 bases that match TRBD2. J gave up 5 bases and V 4 bases, and 1 base lay outside the gene matches. CDR1 is WNHNN, CDR2 SYGVQD, per germline (reference sequence). The CDR3 spans 14 residues. CDR3 DNA, as far as it was read: TGCGCCAGCAGTGGACTAGCGGGAAACAATGAG. Its translation is CASSGLAGNNE. The whole CDR3 sequence is CASSGLAGNNEQFF.

This clone was seen ten or more times. The sequence runs out 3 residues before the end of the CDR3; the remainder is reconstructed from the germline J gene. The chain is built from TRBV5-5 and TRBJ1-6, with D possibly matching TRBD1 (6 bases). This CDR3 region has 14 residues. Germline lookup yields CDR1 SGHKS and CDR2 YYEKEE (reference sequence). V lost 0 bases and J lost 9, with 10 bases in between. CDR3 residues: CASSLGGRASPLHF. CDR3 DNA, as far as it was read: TGTGCCAGCAGCTTGGGGGGGCGAGCTTCACCC.